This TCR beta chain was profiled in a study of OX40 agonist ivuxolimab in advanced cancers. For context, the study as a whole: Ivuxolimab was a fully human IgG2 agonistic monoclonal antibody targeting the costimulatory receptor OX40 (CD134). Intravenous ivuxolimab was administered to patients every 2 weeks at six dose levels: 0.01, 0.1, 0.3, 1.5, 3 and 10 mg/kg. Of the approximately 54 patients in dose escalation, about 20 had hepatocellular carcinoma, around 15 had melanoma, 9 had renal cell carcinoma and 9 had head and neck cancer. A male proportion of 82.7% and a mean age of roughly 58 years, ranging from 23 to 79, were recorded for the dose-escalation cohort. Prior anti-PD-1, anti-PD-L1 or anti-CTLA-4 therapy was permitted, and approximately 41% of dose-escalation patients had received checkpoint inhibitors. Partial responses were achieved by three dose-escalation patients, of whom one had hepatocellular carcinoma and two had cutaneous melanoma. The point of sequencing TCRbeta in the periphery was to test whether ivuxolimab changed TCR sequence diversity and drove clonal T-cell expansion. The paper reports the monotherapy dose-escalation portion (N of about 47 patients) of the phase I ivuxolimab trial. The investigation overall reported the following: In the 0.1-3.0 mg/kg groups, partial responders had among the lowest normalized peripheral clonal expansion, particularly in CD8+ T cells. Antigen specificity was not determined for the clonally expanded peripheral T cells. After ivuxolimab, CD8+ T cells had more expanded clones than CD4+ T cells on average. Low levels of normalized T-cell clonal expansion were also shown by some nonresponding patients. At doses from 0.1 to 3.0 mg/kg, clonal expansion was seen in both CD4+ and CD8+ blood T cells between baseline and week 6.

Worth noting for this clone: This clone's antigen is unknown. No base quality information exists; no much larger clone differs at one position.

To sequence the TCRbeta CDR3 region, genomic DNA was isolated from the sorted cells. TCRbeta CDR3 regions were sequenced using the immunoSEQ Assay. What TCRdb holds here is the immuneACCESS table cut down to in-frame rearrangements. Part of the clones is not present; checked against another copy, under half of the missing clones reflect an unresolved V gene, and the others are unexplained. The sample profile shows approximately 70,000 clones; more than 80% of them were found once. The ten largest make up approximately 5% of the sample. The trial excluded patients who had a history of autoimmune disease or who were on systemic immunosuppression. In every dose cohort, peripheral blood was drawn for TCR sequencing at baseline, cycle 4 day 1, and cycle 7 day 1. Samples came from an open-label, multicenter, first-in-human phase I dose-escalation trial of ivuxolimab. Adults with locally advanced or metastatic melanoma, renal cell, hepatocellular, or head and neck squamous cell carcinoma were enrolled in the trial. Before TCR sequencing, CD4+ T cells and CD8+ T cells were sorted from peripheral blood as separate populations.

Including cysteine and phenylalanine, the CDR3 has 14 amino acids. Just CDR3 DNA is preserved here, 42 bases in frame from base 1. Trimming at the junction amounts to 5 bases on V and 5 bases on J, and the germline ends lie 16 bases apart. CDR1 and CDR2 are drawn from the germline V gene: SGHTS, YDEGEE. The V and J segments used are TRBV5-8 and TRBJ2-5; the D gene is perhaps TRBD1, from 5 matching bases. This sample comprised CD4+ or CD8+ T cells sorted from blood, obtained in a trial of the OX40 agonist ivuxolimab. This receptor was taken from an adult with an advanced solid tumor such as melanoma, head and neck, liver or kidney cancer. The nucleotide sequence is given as TGTGCCAGCAGAGCAACAGGACGTGAGGAGACCCAGTACTTC. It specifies CASRATGREETQYF. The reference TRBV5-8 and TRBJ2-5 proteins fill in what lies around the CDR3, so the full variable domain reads EAGVTQSPTHLIKTRGQQATLRCSPISGHTSVYWYQQALGLGLQFLLWYDEGEERNRGNFPPRFSGRQFPNYSSELNVNALELEDSALYLCASRATGREETQYFGPGTRLLVL.